This TCR beta chain was documented in a study of blood T cell repertoires in COVID-19. On the study more broadly: COVID-19 samples collected from the United States, Italy and Spain covered acute and convalescent phases. T cells, B-cell-depleted T cells, or PBMCs supplied cDNA or gDNA.

Methods used by the authors: How many nucleated cells were present was estimated from reference gene primer amplification. This table comes from immunoSEQ multiplex PCR, and its TCRdb copy is limited to in-frame clones, with some not included. The V and J calls and clone size come from that table; D and trimming were worked out from the DNA. The sample lists roughly 250,000 clones; about 89% were seen once. The CDR3 spans 13 residues. Per the germline V gene, CDR1 is SGHRS and CDR2 is YFSETQ. Trimming removed 0 bases at V and 10 bases at J, with 11 bases between. The study assigned cohorts using participant-reported clinical history.

The chain links TRBV5-1 to TRBJ1-3; D remains unclear. The TCR was taken from a human donor in a cohort exposed to, infected with or recovered from COVID-19 (not recorded which). The donor label of this sample is uncertain. The sample was PBMCs or T cells enriched from blood (not recorded which). The DNA for the CDR3 is TGCGCCAGCAGCTTGGGAGTCGGTAGAACCATATATTTT. This translates into CASSLGVGRTIYF.